A selection of T cell receptor beta chains follows, all from one sample in a study of Ad26.COV2.S vaccination and SARS-CoV-2 variants. Using immunoSEQ multiplex PCR, the repertoire was profiled, and TCRdb retains in-frame clones only, with some absent. Among over 400,000 clones listed, around 92% were seen once. The sequencing used peripheral blood, collected in a trial of Ad26.COV2.S vaccine versus placebo. The origin of the receptors is a person aged 18-65 years who received the Ad26.COV2.S COVID-19 vaccine or a placebo. Both conserved end residues are part of each CDR3. A D gene is named only where the DNA matches it firmly. A row's size may be missing; if present it is once, few, many or a size class.

>TRBV27|-|TRBJ1-2|TRBD1
TGTGCCAGCAGTTTAGGCGGGACAGTAAAAGGCTACACCTTC
CASSLGGTVKGYTF
>TRBV3-1/TRBV3-2|-|TRBJ2-3|-
TGTGCCAGCAGCCAAACCGGGGGCAGGGTCGACACAGATACGCAGTATTTT
CASSQTGGRVDTDTQYF
>TRBV18|-|TRBJ1-1|-
TGTGCCAGCTCACCTGAAAACACTGAAGCTTTCTTT
CASSPENTEAFF
>TRBV10-3|-|TRBJ2-1|-
TGTGCCATCAGTGAGTCAGGGAACAGGTACAATGAGCAGTTCTTC
CAISESGNRYNEQFF
>TRBV11-2|once|TRBJ2-1|TRBD1
TGTGCCAGCAGCCTTCAGGGGGATGAGCAGTTCTTC
CASSLQGDEQFF
>TRBV5-1|-|TRBJ2-7|TRBD2
TGCGCCAGCAGCTTGTACTTTAGCGGGGGCCCCAGTTACGAGCAGTACTTC
CASSLYFSGGPSYEQYF
>TRBV21-1|-|TRBJ2-3|-
TGTGCCAGTACCCGGCTGTGGGGGGGGTGTGATTCCTCTAGCACAGATACGCAGTATTTT
CASTRLWGGCDSSSTDTQYF
>TRBV7-6|-|TRBJ1-4|-
TGTGCCAGCAGCTGGCGTAGAGGCGCAACTAATGAAAAACTGTTTTTT
CASSWRRGATNEKLFF
>TRBV7-8|-|TRBJ1-1|-
TGTGCCAGCAGCTTAGTTGAATTTAGGTCAGGGCGTCAAAACACTGAAGCTTTCTTT
CASSLVEFRSGRQNTEAFF
>TRBV30|-|TRBJ2-7|-
TGTGCCTGGGCCCGACAGGACGAGCAGTACTTC
CAWARQDEQYF
>TRBV6-5|-|TRBJ2-3|-
TGTGCCAGCAGTTACTCAGGGATAGATACGCAGTATTTT
CASSYSGIDTQYF
>TRBV4-1|few|TRBJ1-2|-
TGCGCCAGCAGCCAAGAGATAGGGTTGAGCGGCTACACCTTC
CASSQEIGLSGYTF
>TRBV4-1|-|TRBJ1-5|-
TGCGCCAGCAGCCAAGCGGGAATGGTCATGCAGCCCCAGCATTTT
CASSQAGMVMQPQHF